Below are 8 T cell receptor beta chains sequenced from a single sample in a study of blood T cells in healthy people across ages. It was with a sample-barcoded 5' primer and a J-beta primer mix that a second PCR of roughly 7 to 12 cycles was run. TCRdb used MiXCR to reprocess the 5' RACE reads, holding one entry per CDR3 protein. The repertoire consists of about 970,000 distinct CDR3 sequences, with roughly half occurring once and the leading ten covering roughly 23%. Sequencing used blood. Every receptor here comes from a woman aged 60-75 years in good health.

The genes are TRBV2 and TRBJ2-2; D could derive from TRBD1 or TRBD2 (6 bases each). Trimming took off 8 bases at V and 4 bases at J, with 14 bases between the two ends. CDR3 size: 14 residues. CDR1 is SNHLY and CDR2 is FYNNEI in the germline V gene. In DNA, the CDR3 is TGTGCCAGCGAGGGATGGGGGGCCACCGGGGAGCTGTTTTTT. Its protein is CASEGWGATGELFF.

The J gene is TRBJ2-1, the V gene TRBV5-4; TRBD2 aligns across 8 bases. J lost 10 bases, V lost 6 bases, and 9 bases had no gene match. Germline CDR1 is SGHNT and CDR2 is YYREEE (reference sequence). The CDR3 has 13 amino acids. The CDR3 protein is CASNLRASGEQFF. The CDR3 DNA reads TGTGCCAGCAACCTCAGGGCTAGCGGGGAGCAGTTCTTC.

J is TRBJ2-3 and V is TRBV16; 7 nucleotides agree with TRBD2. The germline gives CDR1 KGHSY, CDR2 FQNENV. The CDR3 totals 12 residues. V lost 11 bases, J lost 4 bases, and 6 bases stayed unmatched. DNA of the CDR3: TGTGCCGTCCGCGGGAGCGCAGATACGCAGTATTTT. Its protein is CAVRGSADTQYF.

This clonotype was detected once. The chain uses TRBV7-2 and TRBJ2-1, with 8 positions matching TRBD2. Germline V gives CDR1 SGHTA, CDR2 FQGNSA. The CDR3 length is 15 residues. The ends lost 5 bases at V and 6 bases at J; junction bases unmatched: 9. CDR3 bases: TGTGCCAGCAGCACCCAGCGGGGGCAAACCAATGAGCAGTTCTTC. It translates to CASSTQRGQTNEQFF.

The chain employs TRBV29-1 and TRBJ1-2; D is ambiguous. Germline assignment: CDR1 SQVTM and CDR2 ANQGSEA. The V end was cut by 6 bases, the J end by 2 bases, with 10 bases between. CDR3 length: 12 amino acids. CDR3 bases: TGCAGCGTCGATGACGGGAACTATGGCTACACCTTC. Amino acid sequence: CSVDDGNYGYTF.

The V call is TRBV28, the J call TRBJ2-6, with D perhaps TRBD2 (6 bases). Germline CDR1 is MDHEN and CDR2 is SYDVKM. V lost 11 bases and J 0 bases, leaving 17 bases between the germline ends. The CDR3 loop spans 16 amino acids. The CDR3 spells CARGTSVLSGANVLTF. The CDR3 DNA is TGTGCCCGAGGGACTTCTGTTCTCTCTGGGGCCAACGTCCTGACTTTC.

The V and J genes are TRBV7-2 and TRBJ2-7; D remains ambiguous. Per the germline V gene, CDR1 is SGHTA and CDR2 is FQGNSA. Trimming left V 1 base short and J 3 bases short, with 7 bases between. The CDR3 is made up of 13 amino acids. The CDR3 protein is CASSLEYSYEQYF. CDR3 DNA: TGTGCCAGCAGCTTAGAGTACAGCTACGAGCAGTACTTC.

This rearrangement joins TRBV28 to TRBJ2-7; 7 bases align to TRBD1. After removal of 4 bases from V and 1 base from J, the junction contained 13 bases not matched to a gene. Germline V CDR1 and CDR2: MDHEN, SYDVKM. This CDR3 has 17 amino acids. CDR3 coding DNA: TGTGCCAGCAGTTACTCCGAGTGGAAGGGGGCTTCCTACGAGCAGTACTTC. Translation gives CASSYSEWKGASYEQYF.